The 28 T cell receptor beta chains below were found in one sample sequenced in a study of T cell responses to AZD1222 COVID-19 vaccine. Clones were sequenced by immunoSEQ multiplex PCR, and TCRdb holds only the in-frame ones, with some missing. This table holds approximately 150,000 clones, just under 90% found once. Sequences were derived from peripheral blood, sampled 28 days after the second dose of the MenACWY control vaccine. These receptors all come from an adult who received the MenACWY meningococcal vaccine as a control.

The V call is TRBV7-3, the J call TRBJ2-1; perhaps TRBD1 as D (6 bases). Trimming left V 5 bases short and J 5 bases short, with 10 bases between. CDR1 is SGHTA and CDR2 is FQGTGA in the germline V gene. This CDR3 is built from 13 residues. The CDR3 here is CASSQGRDNEQFF. CDR3 nucleotide sequence: TGTGCCAGCAGCCAGGGGCGGGACAATGAGCAGTTCTTC. Complete variable domain (other parts from reference TRBV7-3 and TRBJ2-1): GAGVSQTPSNKVTEKGKYVELRCDPISGHTALYWYRQSLGQGPEFLIYFQGTGAADDSGLPNDRFFAVRPEGSVSTLKIQRTERGDSAVYLCASSQGRDNEQFFGPGTRLTVL.

Notes on this clone: This same CDR3 is encoded by further DNA sequences in the sample. The CDR3 loop is CASSLNLNTEAFF. CDR3 sequence (DNA): TGTGCCAGCAGTTTAAATCTGAACACTGAAGCTTTCTTT. This chain links TRBV27 with TRBJ1-1; D not resolved. V was shortened by 2 bases and J by 0 bases, with 4 bases between the two germline ends. Germline assignment: CDR1 MNHEY and CDR2 SMNVEV (reference sequence). This CDR3 contains 13 residues.

The DNA of the CDR3 is TGCGCCAGCAGCCTCCCTTTCGGGACGAACACAGATACGCAGTATTTT. Translating gives CASSLPFGTNTDTQYF. The chain joins TRBV5-1 to TRBJ2-3; D possibly matches TRBD1 or TRBD2 (5 bases each). V was shortened by 4 bases and J by 2 bases, with 17 bases between the two germline ends. Germline CDR1 is SGHRS and CDR2 is YFSETQ. This CDR3 is 16 amino acids long. Supplemented by reference TRBV5-1 and TRBJ2-3, the full variable domain reads KAGVTQTPRYLIKTRGQQVTLSCSPISGHRSVSWYQQTPGQGLQFLFEYFSETQRNKGNFPGRFSGRQFSNSRSEMNVSTLELGDSALYLCASSLPFGTNTDTQYFGPGTRLTVL.

V and J are TRBV3-1 (or the pseudogene TRBV3-2) and TRBJ1-5; 7 nucleotides match TRBD1. After removal of 1 base from V and 5 bases from J, the junction contained 2 bases not matched to a gene. The length of the CDR3 is 14 residues. The V gene's germline CDR1 is LGHDT and CDR2 YNNKEL (reference sequence). In DNA, the CDR3 is TGTGCCAGCAGCCAAGGGGACAGATATCAGCCCCAGCATTTT. Its protein is CASSQGDRYQPQHF.

Only a few counts were recorded for this clone. This chain links TRBV18 with TRBJ2-7, with 7 bases that match TRBD1. The V gene end was trimmed by 3 bases and the J gene end by 3 bases; junction bases not matched to a gene: 5. Germline-derived CDR1 and CDR2 are KGHSH and LQKENI. The CDR3 contains 14 residues. The CDR3 bases are TGTGCCAGCTCACCGGGACAGACGCGCTACGAGCAGTACTTC. Amino acids: CASSPGQTRYEQYF. The full variable domain, its missing parts supplied by reference TRBV18 and TRBJ2-7, is NAGVMQNPRHLVRRRGQEARLRCSPMKGHSHVYWYRQLPEEGLKFMVYLQKENIIDESGMPKERFSAEFPKEGPSILRIQQVVRGDSAAYFCASSPGQTRYEQYFGPGTRLTVT.

This chain connects TRBV7-9 to TRBJ2-1; 7 bases match TRBD2. After removal of 1 base from V and 3 bases from J, the junction contained 9 bases not matched to a gene. The CDR3 runs 17 residues. Germline V gives CDR1 SEHNR, CDR2 FQNEAQ (reference sequence). CDR3 bases: TGTGCCAGCAGCTTAGAATTGCGCGGGAGAAACTACAATGAGCAGTTCTTC. Translated: CASSLELRGRNYNEQFF.

V and J are TRBV19 and TRBJ2-5; TRBD2 aligns across 10 bases. Germline V CDR1 and CDR2: LNHDA, SQIVND (reference sequence). The CDR3 consists of 14 residues. V was clipped by 9 bases and J by 5 bases; unmatched bases: 9. The CDR3: CASQSGRVGETQYF. The CDR3 bases are TGTGCCAGCCAAAGCGGGAGGGTCGGGGAGACCCAGTACTTC.

The genes are TRBV2 and TRBJ2-7, with 7 bases fitting TRBD1. This CDR3 spans 13 amino acids. Germline V CDR1 and CDR2: SNHLY, FYNNEI. The V gene end was trimmed by 9 bases and the J gene end by 2 bases; junction bases not matched to a gene: 7. CDR3 sequence reads: CASSRDSTYEQYF. Here the CDR3 DNA reads TGTGCCAGTAGCCGGGACAGCACCTACGAGCAGTACTTC.

The chain has TRBV7-8 and TRBJ2-7, with D unresolved. This CDR3 is 15 amino acids long. CDR1 and CDR2 (germline): SGHVS, FQNEAQ. Trimming pared 5 bases from V and 6 bases from J, leaving 20 bases between. The CDR3 sequence: CASSASMPLGSEQYF. CDR3 nucleotides: TGTGCCAGCAGCGCTTCCATGCCTCTCGGCAGCGAGCAGTACTTC.

The V and J genes are TRBV4-3 and TRBJ1-2; the D is unclear. V was clipped by 2 bases and J by 1 base, with 14 bases between them. The CDR3 loop spans 16 amino acids. Germline V gene sequence: CDR1 LGHNA, CDR2 YSLEER. CDR3 DNA: TGCGCCAGCAGCCAATACTTGCTGGGCAGTAACTATGGCTACACCTTC. Protein: CASSQYLLGSNYGYTF.

The chain is built from TRBV6-5 and TRBJ2-5; 8 nucleotides match TRBD2. Germline V lookup: CDR1 MNHEY, CDR2 SVGAGI. There are 14 residues in the CDR3. Germline trimming cut 2 bases from V and 4 bases from J; bases unmatched to any gene: 3. This chain's CDR3 is CASSYLLAGETQYF. The DNA of the CDR3 is TGTGCCAGCAGTTACCTCCTAGCGGGAGAGACCCAGTACTTC.

A note on this clone: In the same sample, other DNA sequences code for this CDR3. The chain is built from TRBV5-6 and TRBJ2-7; no clear D. This CDR3 comprises 11 residues. The germline V and J ends were trimmed by 4 bases and 3 bases, with 5 bases remaining between them. The germline CDR1 and CDR2 sequences are SGHDT and YYEEEE. The CDR3 DNA follows: TGTGCCAGCAGCCTATACTACGAGCAGTACTTC. Protein sequence: CASSLYYEQYF.

The rearrangement joins TRBV27 to TRBJ2-7; 8 nucleotides line up with TRBD2. V lost 5 bases and J lost 4; bases outside the gene matches: 10. The germline CDR1 and CDR2 sequences are MNHEY and SMNVEV (reference sequence). The CDR3 contains 15 residues. The CDR3 is CASSPLPGGTYEQYF. The CDR3 coding sequence is TGTGCCAGCAGTCCCTTACCGGGAGGGACGTACGAGCAGTACTTC.

V is TRBV6-2 or TRBV6-3 and J is TRBJ2-5, with 7 bases lining up with TRBD2. Germline V gives CDR1 MNHEY, CDR2 SVGEGT. This CDR3 region has 18 residues. The V gene end was trimmed by 2 bases and the J gene end by 5 bases; junction bases not matched to a gene: 17. The CDR3 reads CASSYAGVFERDRETQYF. The DNA of the CDR3 is TGTGCCAGCAGTTACGCTGGAGTCTTTGAGCGGGATAGGGAGACCCAGTACTTC.

This clone was detected only once. The chain couples TRBV5-1 to TRBJ2-7, with 9 bases aligning to TRBD2. Trimming at V came to 6 bases and at J to 5 bases, leaving 15 bases not matched to a gene. The germline V gene has CDR1 SGHRS and CDR2 YFSETQ. CDR3 length: 16 amino acids. CDR3 loop: CASTLWMAGGPNEQYF. The CDR3 nucleotides are TGCGCCAGCACCCTGTGGATGGCGGGAGGGCCTAACGAGCAGTACTTC.

V usage is TRBV28 and J usage is TRBJ2-1; weak D call: TRBD2 (7 bases). Per the germline V gene, CDR1 is MDHEN and CDR2 is SYDVKM. This CDR3 comprises 14 residues. V was pared by 3 bases and J by 6 bases, with 12 bases between. CDR3 bases: TGTGCCAGCAGTTTGGAGGGAGGGGGCAATGAGCAGTTCTTC. Translation: CASSLEGGGNEQFF. The whole variable domain, remainder taken from reference TRBV28 and TRBJ2-1, is DVKVTQSSRYLVKRTGEKVFLECVQDMDHENMFWYRQDPGLGLRLIYFSYDVKMKEKGDIPEGYSVSREKKERFSLILESASTNQTSMYLCASSLEGGGNEQFFGPGTRLTVL.

The table lists this clone with a count of one. The V and J genes are TRBV28 and TRBJ2-3; 15 bases fit TRBD2. Germline assignment: CDR1 MDHEN and CDR2 SYDVKM. The ends lost 2 bases at V and 10 bases at J; junction bases unmatched: 10. CDR3 length equals 17 residues. CDR3 protein: CASSLPQGLAGGLAQYF. In DNA, the CDR3 is TGTGCCAGCAGTTTACCCCAAGGACTAGCGGGAGGGCTAGCGCAGTATTTT.

The chain employs TRBV12-3 or TRBV12-4 and TRBJ1-3; D unclear. The length of the CDR3 is 13 residues. The V end lost 3 bases, the J end lost 6 bases, and 9 bases lay between the germline ends. CDR3 residues: CASSFHSENTIYF. CDR3 coding DNA: TGTGCCAGCAGTTTTCATTCGGAAAACACCATATATTTT.

This clone came up once. The chain is built from TRBV5-1 and TRBJ2-2, with D unresolved. V gave up 2 bases and J gave up 0 bases, with 8 bases separating them. This CDR3 is 15 amino acids long. Germline V lookup: CDR1 SGHRS, CDR2 YFSETQ. The CDR3 nucleotides are TGCGCCAGCAGCTTAGACATCACGAACACCGGGGAGCTGTTTTTT. As protein: CASSLDITNTGELFF.

This sequence joins TRBV9 and TRBJ2-1, with D perhaps matching TRBD2 (5 bases). CDR1 is SGDLS, CDR2 YYNGEE, per germline. The CDR3 is made up of 14 amino acids. V was shortened by 3 bases and J by 8 bases, with 15 bases between the two germline ends. This CDR3 is CASSAGVSNYEQFF. The CDR3 DNA follows: TGTGCCAGCAGCGCCGGGGTATCGAACTATGAGCAGTTCTTC.

This rearrangement joins TRBV4-3 to TRBJ2-1; 7 nucleotides line up with TRBD2. This CDR3 has 17 residues. Trimming at V came to 0 bases and at J to 8 bases, leaving 13 bases not matched to a gene. Per germline, CDR1 LGHNA and CDR2 YSLEER. CDR3: CASSQDVVGGTFDEQFF. DNA for the CDR3: TGCGCCAGCAGCCAAGATGTGGTGGGAGGGACCTTCGATGAGCAGTTCTTC.

Only one count was recorded for this clone. The V and J genes are TRBV2 and TRBJ1-2; D may be TRBD1 (5 bases). The CDR3 runs to 13 residues. The germline V and J ends were trimmed by 6 bases and 2 bases, with 10 bases remaining between them. The germline CDR1 and CDR2 sequences are SNHLY and FYNNEI. CDR3 nucleotides: TGTGCCAGCAGCCTTGGGGGAAACTATGGCTACACCTTC. Its translation is CASSLGGNYGYTF.

The chain couples TRBV2 to TRBJ2-7; perhaps TRBD2 as D (5 bases). The ends were cut back, 4 bases at V and 7 bases at J, with 14 bases in the middle. The CDR3 extends over 13 amino acids. CDR1 SNHLY and CDR2 FYNNEI come from the germline V gene. The CDR3 DNA reads TGTGCCAGCAGTGGAGTGGCGCGAGGGGAGCAGTACTTC. This gives the protein CASSGVARGEQYF.

This clone was seen a single time. The V call is TRBV6-4, the J call TRBJ2-1; 9 bases align to TRBD1. The V gene's germline CDR1 is MRHNA and CDR2 SNTAGT. This CDR3 is 14 amino acids long. V gave up 2 bases and J gave up 9 bases; unmatched junction bases: 5. The CDR3 region is CASSDGTGKGEQFF. The CDR3 DNA sequence: TGTGCCAGCAGTGACGGGACAGGGAAGGGTGAGCAGTTCTTC.

This chain connects TRBV27 to TRBJ1-1; D remains ambiguous. Trimming shortened V by 8 bases and J by 0 bases, and 13 bases separated the two germline ends. The CDR3 is 14 residues long. Per the germline V gene, CDR1 is MNHEY and CDR2 is SMNVEV (reference sequence). The CDR3 reads CASSVFGMNTEAFF. In DNA, the CDR3 is TGTGCCAGCTCGGTTTTCGGGATGAACACTGAAGCTTTCTTT.

Written as DNA, the CDR3 is TGTGCCAGCTCACCCGGGAGCGAATCCTCCTACGAGCAGTACTTC. Protein sequence: CASSPGSESSYEQYF. The rearrangement uses TRBV18 and TRBJ2-7; D is possibly TRBD2 (6 bases). Trimming shortened V by 3 bases and J by 0 bases, and 12 bases separated the two germline ends. Germline values: CDR1 KGHSH, CDR2 LQKENI. The CDR3 extends over 15 amino acids.

V and J are TRBV4-3 and TRBJ2-7; 15 bases line up with TRBD2. CDR1 LGHNA and CDR2 YSLEER come from the germline V gene. The CDR3 totals 17 residues. V trimming: 5 bases; J trimming: 1 base; junction bases outside the gene matches: 6. The CDR3 DNA reads TGCGCCAGCAGCTTGGGACTAGCGGGAGGCCAGTCCTACGAGCAGTACTTC. Protein: CASSLGLAGGQSYEQYF.

V and J are TRBV29-1 and TRBJ1-4, with TRBD1 as a possible D gene (5 bases). The V end was cut by 4 bases, the J end by 8 bases, with 17 bases between. The CDR3 contains 14 residues. Per germline, CDR1 SQVTM and CDR2 ANQGSEA. CDR3 DNA sequence: TGCAGCGTTGGGAAAGGAGGGGAGGGCGAAAAACTGTTTTTT. This sequence encodes CSVGKGGEGEKLFF.